This entry describes one T cell receptor (beta chain). Its matching antigen is unknown. These data belong to a study of OX40 agonist ivuxolimab in advanced cancers. About the research overall: Given to patients was ivuxolimab, an agonistic anti-OX40 (CD134) antibody. With a range of about 23 to 90, age averaged 60 years, and 75% to 90% were male.

Study conclusions and caveats: At 0.1 to 3.0 mg/kg, CD4+ and CD8+ blood T cells expanded clonally by week 6.

The repertoire was sequenced with immunoSEQ multiplex PCR; TCRdb's copy has only in-frame clones and lacks some. The sample shows roughly 80,000 clones, around 87% of them seen only once. Trimming took off 7 bases at V and 10 bases at J, with 14 bases between the two ends. This CDR3 is 12 amino acids long. In germline, CDR1 is MDHEN, CDR2 SYDVKM. The specimen was CD4+ or CD8+ T cells sorted from blood, collected in a trial of the OX40 agonist ivuxolimab. This clonotype originated in an adult with an advanced solid tumor such as melanoma, head and neck, liver or kidney cancer. The chain carries TRBV28 and TRBJ2-1; D may be TRBD1 or TRBD2 (6 bases each). The CDR3 sequence is CASTRMGGEQFF. The DNA for the CDR3 is TGTGCCAGCACCCGTATGGGGGGCGAGCAGTTCTTC.